This T cell receptor beta chain is drawn from a study of blood T cell repertoires in COVID-19. This clone was detected only once. Clones were read by immunoSEQ multiplex PCR, and TCRdb kept only the in-frame ones, dropping some. The profile shows hundreds of thousands of clones, 90% of them singletons. The V gene lost 4 bases and the J gene lost 0 bases, with 15 bases spanning the gap. The CDR3 extends over 16 amino acids. Germline V lookup: CDR1 SGDLS, CDR2 YYNGEE. The gene calls are TRBV9 and TRBJ2-3; D perhaps matches TRBD1 (5 bases). The receptor was derived from a man in his 60s who had recovered from COVID-19. Sequenced material: PBMCs or T cells enriched from blood (not recorded which). The DNA of the CDR3 is TGTGCCAGCAGCCCACGACAGTATACCAGCACAGATACGCAGTATTTT. Translating it yields CASSPRQYTSTDTQYF. Using reference TRBV9 and TRBJ2-3 for the parts outside the CDR3, the full variable domain is DSGVTQTPKHLITATGQRVTLRCSPRSGDLSVYWYQQSLDQGLQFLIQYYNGEERAKGNILERFSAQQFPDLHSELNLSSLELGDSALYFCASSPRQYTSTDTQYFGPGTRLTVL.